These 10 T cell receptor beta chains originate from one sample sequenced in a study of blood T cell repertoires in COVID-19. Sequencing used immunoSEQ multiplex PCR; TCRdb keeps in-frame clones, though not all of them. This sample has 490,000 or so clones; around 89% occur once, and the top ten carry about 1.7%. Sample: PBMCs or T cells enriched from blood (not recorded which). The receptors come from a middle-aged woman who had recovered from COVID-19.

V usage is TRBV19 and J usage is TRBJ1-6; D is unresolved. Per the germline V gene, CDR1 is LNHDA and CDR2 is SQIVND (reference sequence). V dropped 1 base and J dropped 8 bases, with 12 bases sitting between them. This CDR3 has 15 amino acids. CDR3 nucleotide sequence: TGTGCCAGTAGTATAGCGTTGCGGCGGGATTCACCCCTCCACTTT. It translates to CASSIALRRDSPLHF.

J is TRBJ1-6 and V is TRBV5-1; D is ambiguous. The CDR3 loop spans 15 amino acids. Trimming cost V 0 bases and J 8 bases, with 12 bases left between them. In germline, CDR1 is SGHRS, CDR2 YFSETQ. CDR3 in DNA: TGCGCCAGCAGCTTGGCCCCGCGGGTACATTCACCCCTCCACTTT. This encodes CASSLAPRVHSPLHF.

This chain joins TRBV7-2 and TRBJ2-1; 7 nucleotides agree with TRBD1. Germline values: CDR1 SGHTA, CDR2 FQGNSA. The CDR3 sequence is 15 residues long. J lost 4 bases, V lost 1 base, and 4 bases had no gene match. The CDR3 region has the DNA TGTGCCAGCAGCTTAGGACAGGGTACGTACAATGAGCAGTTCTTC. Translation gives CASSLGQGTYNEQFF.

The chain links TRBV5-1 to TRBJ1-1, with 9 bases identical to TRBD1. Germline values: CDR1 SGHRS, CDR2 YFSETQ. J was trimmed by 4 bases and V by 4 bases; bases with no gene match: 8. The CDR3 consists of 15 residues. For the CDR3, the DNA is TGCGCCAGCAGCGGACTATTGGGACAGGGCACTGAAGCTTTCTTT. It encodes CASSGLLGQGTEAFF. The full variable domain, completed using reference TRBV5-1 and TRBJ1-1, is KAGVTQTPRYLIKTRGQQVTLSCSPISGHRSVSWYQQTPGQGLQFLFEYFSETQRNKGNFPGRFSGRQFSNSRSEMNVSTLELGDSALYLCASSGLLGQGTEAFFGQGTRLTVV.

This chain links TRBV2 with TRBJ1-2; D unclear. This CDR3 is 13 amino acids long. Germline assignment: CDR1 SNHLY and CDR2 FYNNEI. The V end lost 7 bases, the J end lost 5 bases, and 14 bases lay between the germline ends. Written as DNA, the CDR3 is TGTGCCAGCAATACTGGTGGCGGGTATGGCTACACCTTC. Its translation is CASNTGGGYGYTF.

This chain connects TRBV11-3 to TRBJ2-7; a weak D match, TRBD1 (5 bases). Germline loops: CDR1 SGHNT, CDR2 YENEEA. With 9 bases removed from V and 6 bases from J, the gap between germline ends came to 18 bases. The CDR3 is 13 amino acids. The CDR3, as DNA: TGTGCCAGTACTACCAGGGTTGACGGCGAGCAGTACTTC. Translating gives CASTTRVDGEQYF.

The CDR3 reads CASSPNIPKGVVNTEAFF. The CDR3 nucleotides read TGTGCCAGCAGTCCTAACATCCCGAAAGGGGTAGTTAACACTGAAGCTTTCTTT. The rearrangement joins TRBV28 to TRBJ1-1, with TRBD1 as a possible D gene (5 bases). Germline assignment: CDR1 MDHEN and CDR2 SYDVKM. V shed 5 bases and J shed 2 bases, with 24 bases lying between them. The CDR3 runs to 18 residues.

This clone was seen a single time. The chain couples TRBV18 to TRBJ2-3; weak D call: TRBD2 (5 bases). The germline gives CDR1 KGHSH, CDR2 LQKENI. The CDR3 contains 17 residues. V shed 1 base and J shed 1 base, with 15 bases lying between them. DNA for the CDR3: TGTGCCAGCTCACCACGACAAAGGGAGTGGGGCACAGATACGCAGTATTTT. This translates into CASSPRQREWGTDTQYF.

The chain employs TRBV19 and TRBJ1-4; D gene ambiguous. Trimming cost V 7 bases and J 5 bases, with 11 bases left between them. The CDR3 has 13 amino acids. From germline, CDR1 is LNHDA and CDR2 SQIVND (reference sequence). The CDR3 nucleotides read TGTGCCAGTACCGGGGTCCTCAATGAAAAACTGTTTTTT. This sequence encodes CASTGVLNEKLFF.

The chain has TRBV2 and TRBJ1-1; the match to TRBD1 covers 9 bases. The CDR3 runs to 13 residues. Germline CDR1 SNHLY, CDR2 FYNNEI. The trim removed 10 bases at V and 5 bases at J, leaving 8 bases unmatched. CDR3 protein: CATPRTGVTEAFF. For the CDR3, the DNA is TGTGCCACACCCCGGACAGGGGTTACTGAAGCTTTCTTT.